This entry lists 3 T cell receptor beta chains sequenced from one sample in a study of blood T cell repertoires in COVID-19. Sequencing used immunoSEQ multiplex PCR; TCRdb keeps in-frame clones, though not all of them. Of over 75,000 clones in the sample, 85% to 90% are singletons; the top ten hold 2.1%. The sequenced sample consisted of peripheral blood. These receptor sequences come from a man aged 45 to 65 with COVID-19, enrolled during active disease.

V gene TRBV5-4 combines with J gene TRBJ1-1; a possible D gene is TRBD1 (6 bases). The CDR3 has 14 residues. CDR1 SGHNT and CDR2 YYREEE come from the germline V gene (reference sequence). Trimming cost V 4 bases and J 1 base, with 11 bases left between them. The CDR3 loop reads CASSNRDKNTEAFF. CDR3 in DNA: TGTGCCAGCAGCAACCGGGACAAGAACACTGAAGCTTTCTTT. Combining the CDR3 with reference TRBV5-4 and TRBJ1-1 gives the whole variable domain ETGVTQSPTHLIKTRGQQVTLRCSSQSGHNTVSWYQQALGQGPQFIFQYYREEENGRGNFPPRFSGLQFPNYSSELNVNALELDDSALYLCASSNRDKNTEAFFGQGTRLTVV.

V gene TRBV6-5 combines with J gene TRBJ2-1; 7 bases match TRBD1. Germline V gene sequence: CDR1 MNHEY, CDR2 SVGAGI. CDR3 size: 12 residues. J gave up 9 bases and V 7 bases, and 6 bases lay outside the gene matches. CDR3 coding DNA: TGTGCCAGCACAGGACAGGTTGGTGAGCAGTTCTTC. Translated: CASTGQVGEQFF.

The CDR3 reads CASSYPGQRGTEAFF. DNA of the CDR3: TGTGCCAGCAGTTACCCGGGACAGAGGGGTACTGAAGCTTTCTTT. The chain combines TRBV7-2 with TRBJ1-1, with 7 bases fitting TRBD1. This CDR3 spans 15 amino acids. Germline V gives CDR1 SGHTA, CDR2 FQGNSA. With 6 bases clipped from V and 5 bases from J, the junction kept 12 bases outside the gene matches. Full variable domain (rest looked up from reference TRBV7-2 and TRBJ1-1): GAGVSQSPSNKVTEKGKDVELRCDPISGHTALYWYRQSLGQGLEFLIYFQGNSAPDKSGLPSDRFSAERTGGSVSTLTIQRTQQEDSAVYLCASSYPGQRGTEAFFGQGTRLTVV.